This T cell receptor beta chain was profiled in a study of blood T cells in healthy people across ages. The CDR3 consists of 10 residues. Deletions cut 6 bases from V and 15 bases from J, with 12 bases between. A second PCR, run for about 6 to 11 cycles, used a sample-barcoded 5' primer plus a J-beta primer mix. Using its own MiXCR run on the 5' RACE reads, TCRdb lists one record per CDR3 protein. Found here are around 500,000 distinct CDR3 sequences, 47% of them singletons; the top ten hold 20% to 25%. Study outcomes and limitations: Per-million-T-cell TCR beta diversity fell roughly linearly with age. PBMC samples, being unsorted, prevented any conclusive comparison of naive and antigen-experienced cells.

Notes on this clonotype: Its antigen is undetermined.

The sequenced sample was blood. The receptor's source is a man of 80 years or more in good health. This chain joins TRBV12-3 or TRBV12-4 and TRBJ2-1; D is undetermined. The CDR3 is CASRPDWLFF. As DNA, the CDR3 is TGTGCCAGCAGACCCGACTGGCTGTTCTTC.